This section outlines one T cell receptor beta chain sequence together with its context. The sample originates from a study of blood T cell repertoires in COVID-19. In germline, CDR1 is MNHEY, CDR2 SVGAGI. The ends lost 7 bases at V and 8 bases at J; junction bases unmatched: 5. The CDR3 contains 13 residues. TCRdb's copy holds only in-frame clones and misses some; the assay was immunoSEQ multiplex PCR. The profile covers 200,000 to 250,000 clones, with 85% to 90% appearing a single time and about 7.6% taken by the ten largest. This sequence originates from a woman aged 70 to 79 with active or convalescent COVID-19. Material: peripheral blood. The rearrangement uses TRBV6-5 and TRBJ2-2, with TRBD2 matching 9 bases. CDR3 in DNA: TGTGCCAGCACCGCGGGGGGGCCGGGGGAGCTGTTTTTT. It encodes CASTAGGPGELFF.